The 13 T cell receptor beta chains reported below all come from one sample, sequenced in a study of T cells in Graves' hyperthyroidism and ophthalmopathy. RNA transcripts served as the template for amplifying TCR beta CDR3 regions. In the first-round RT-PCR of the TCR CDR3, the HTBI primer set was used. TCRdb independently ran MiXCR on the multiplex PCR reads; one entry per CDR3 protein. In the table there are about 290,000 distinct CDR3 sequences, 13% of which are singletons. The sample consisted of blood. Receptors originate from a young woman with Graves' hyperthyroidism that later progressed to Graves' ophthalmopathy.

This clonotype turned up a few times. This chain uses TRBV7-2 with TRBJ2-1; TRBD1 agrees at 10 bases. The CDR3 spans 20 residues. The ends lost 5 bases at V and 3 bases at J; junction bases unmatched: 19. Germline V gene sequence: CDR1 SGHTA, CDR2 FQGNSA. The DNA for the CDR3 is TGTGCCAGCAGCGCCCGACAGGGGGCGGCCTTCTTTGTCAACTACAATGAGCAGTTCTTC. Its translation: CASSARQGAAFFVNYNEQFF.

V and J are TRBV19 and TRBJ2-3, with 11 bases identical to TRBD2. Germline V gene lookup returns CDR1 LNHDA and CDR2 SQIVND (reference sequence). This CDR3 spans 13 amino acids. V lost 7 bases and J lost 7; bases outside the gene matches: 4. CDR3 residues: CASKTSGGHTQYF. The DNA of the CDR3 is TGTGCCAGTAAAACTAGCGGGGGCCATACGCAGTATTTT.

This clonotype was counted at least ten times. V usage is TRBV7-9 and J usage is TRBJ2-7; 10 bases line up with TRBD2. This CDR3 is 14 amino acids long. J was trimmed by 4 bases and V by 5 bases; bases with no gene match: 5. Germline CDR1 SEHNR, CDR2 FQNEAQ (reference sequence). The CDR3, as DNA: TGTGCCAGCAGCCGAGCGGGAGGGGCGTACGAGCAGTACTTC. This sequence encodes CASSRAGGAYEQYF.

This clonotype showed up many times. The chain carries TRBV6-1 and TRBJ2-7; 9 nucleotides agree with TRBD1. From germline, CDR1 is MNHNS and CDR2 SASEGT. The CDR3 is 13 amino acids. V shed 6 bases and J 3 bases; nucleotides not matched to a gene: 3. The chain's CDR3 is CASRDRGNYEQYF. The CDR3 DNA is TGTGCCAGCAGAGACAGGGGGAACTACGAGCAGTACTTC.

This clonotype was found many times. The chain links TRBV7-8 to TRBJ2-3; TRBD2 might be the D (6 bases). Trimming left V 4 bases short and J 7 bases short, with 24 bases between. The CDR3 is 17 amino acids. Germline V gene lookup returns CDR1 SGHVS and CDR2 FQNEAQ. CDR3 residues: CASSSGGSRTLRNTQYF. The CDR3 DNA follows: TGTGCCAGCAGCTCCGGGGGTAGCCGAACCCTACGGAATACGCAGTATTTT.

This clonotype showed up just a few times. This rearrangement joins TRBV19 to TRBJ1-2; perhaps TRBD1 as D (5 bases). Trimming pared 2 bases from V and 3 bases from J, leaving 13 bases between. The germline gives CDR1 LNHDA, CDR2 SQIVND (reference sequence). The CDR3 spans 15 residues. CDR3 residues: CASSITYGTDYGYTF. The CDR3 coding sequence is TGTGCCAGTAGTATAACATACGGGACGGACTATGGCTACACCTTC.

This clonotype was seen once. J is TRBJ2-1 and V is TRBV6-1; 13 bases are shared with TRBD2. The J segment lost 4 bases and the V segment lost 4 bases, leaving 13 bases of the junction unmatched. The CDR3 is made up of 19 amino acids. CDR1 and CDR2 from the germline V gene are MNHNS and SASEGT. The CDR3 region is CASSGLGLAGESSYNEQFF. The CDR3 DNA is TGTGCCAGCAGTGGTTTAGGACTAGCGGGAGAAAGTTCTTACAATGAGCAGTTCTTC.

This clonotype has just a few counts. The CDR3 DNA is TGTGCCAGCAGCCCAACTAGCGGGCTCACAGATACGCAGTATTTT. Protein product: CASSPTSGLTDTQYF. The chain links TRBV9 to TRBJ2-3, with 9 bases lining up with TRBD2. The CDR3 length is 15 residues. The ends lost 4 bases at V and 2 bases at J; junction bases unmatched: 5. Germline V gene lookup returns CDR1 SGDLS and CDR2 YYNGEE.

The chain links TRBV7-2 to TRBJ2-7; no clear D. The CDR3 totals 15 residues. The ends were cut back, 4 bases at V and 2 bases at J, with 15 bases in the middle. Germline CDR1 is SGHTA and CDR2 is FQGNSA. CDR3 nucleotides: TGTGCCAGCAGCTCGGCAGGCAATTCTCCCTACGAGCAGTACTTC. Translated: CASSSAGNSPYEQYF.

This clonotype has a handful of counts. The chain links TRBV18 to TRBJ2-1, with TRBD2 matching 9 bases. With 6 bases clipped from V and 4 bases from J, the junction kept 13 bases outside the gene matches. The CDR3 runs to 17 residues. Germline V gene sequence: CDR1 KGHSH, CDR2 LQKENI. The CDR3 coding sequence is TGTGCCAGCTCTCCCCAGGGTCTAGCGGGGAATTACAATGAGCAGTTCTTC. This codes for CASSPQGLAGNYNEQFF.

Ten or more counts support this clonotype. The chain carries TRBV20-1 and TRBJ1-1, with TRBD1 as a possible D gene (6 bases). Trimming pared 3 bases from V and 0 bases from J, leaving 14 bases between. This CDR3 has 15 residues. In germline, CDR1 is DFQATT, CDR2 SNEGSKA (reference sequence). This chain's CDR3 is CSARDRLTMNTEAFF. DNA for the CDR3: TGCAGTGCTAGGGACAGACTTACTATGAACACTGAAGCTTTCTTT.

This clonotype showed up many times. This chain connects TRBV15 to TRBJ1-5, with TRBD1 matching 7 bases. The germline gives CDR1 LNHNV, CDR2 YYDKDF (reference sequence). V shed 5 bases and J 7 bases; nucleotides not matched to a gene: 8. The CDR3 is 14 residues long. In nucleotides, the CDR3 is TGTGCCACCAGCTGGAACAGGGGAGGGCAGCCCCAGCATTTT. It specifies CATSWNRGGQPQHF.

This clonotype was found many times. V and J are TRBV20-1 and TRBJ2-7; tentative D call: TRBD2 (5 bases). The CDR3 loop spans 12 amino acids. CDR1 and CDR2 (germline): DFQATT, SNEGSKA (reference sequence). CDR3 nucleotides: TGCAGCGCCGCGGAGGATCAATACGAGCAGTACTTC. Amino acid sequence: CSAAEDQYEQYF.